The rows below give T cell receptor beta chains drawn from one sample of a study of T cell responses to AZD1222 COVID-19 vaccine. Repertoires were generated with immunoSEQ multiplex PCR, while TCRdb's copy carries only in-frame clones and drops some. The sample carries tens of thousands of clones, about 85% recorded once. Sequences were derived from peripheral blood, sampled on day 0 of AZD1222 vaccination. The receptors derive from an adult in good health. The CDR3 runs from the conserved cysteine through the conserved F or W. D genes are given only for firm matches. Not all rows give a size; the values are once, few, many and, for expanded clones, a class.

cdr3_length	j_call	d_call	clone_size	v_call	cdr3_aa	cdr3_nt
11	TRBJ2-5	NA	NA	TRBV28	CASISGETQYF	TGTGCCAGCATCTCTGGGGAGACCCAGTACTTC
14	TRBJ1-6	TRBD1	NA	TRBV7-9	CASSLGTDNSPLHF	TGTGCCAGCAGCCTCGGGACAGATAATTCACCCCTCCACTTT
13	TRBJ1-5	TRBD1	NA	TRBV27	CASRRTGRQPQHF	TGTGCCAGCAGGCGGACAGGGCGACAGCCCCAGCATTTT
14	TRBJ2-4	NA	NA	TRBV19	CASSGTSTRGIQYF	TGTGCCAGTAGTGGGACGAGTACACGGGGCATTCAGTACTTC
14	TRBJ1-2	NA	NA	TRBV30	CAGGGEQPGLGYTF	TGTGCCGGAGGAGGGGAGCAGCCTGGCCTTGGCTACACCTTC
14	TRBJ2-7	NA	NA	TRBV6-2/TRBV6-3	CASSRGGPTYEQYF	TGTGCCAGCAGTCGCGGGGGCCCTACCTACGAGCAGTACTTC
18	TRBJ2-1	TRBD2	once	TRBV6-1	CASSEQTSGVSSYNEQFF	TGTGCCAGCAGTGAACAGACTAGCGGGGTTAGCTCCTACAATGAGCAGTTCTTC
14	TRBJ2-7	NA	NA	TRBV28	CASKPTWGSYEQYF	TGTGCCAGCAAACCTACATGGGGGTCCTACGAGCAGTACTTC
13	TRBJ1-4	NA	NA	TRBV12-3/TRBV12-4	CASRQRFNEKLFF	TGTGCCAGCAGGCAGAGATTTAATGAAAAACTGTTTTTT
22	TRBJ2-1	TRBD2	NA	TRBV27	CASSFLKTSGGEAYVSYNEQFF	TGTGCCAGCAGTTTCCTAAAGACTAGCGGGGGGGAAGCCTACGTCTCCTACAATGAGCAGTTCTTC
16	TRBJ1-5	NA	once	TRBV6-2/TRBV6-3	CASSYAPGSSNQPQHF	TGTGCCAGCAGTTACGCCCCAGGTTCTAGCAATCAGCCCCAGCATTTT
13	TRBJ1-1	NA	NA	TRBV7-9	CASSLLHHTEAFF	TGTGCCAGCAGCTTATTACACCACACTGAAGCTTTCTTT
16	TRBJ2-4	NA	NA	TRBV9	CASSPSQSGSVDIQYF	TGTGCCAGCAGCCCATCACAGTCCGGGAGCGTGGACATTCAGTACTTC
19	TRBJ2-3	TRBD1	NA	TRBV6-2/TRBV6-3	CASSFVKNTGVWTTDTQYF	TGTGCCAGCAGTTTCGTCAAAAATACAGGGGTTTGGACCACAGATACGCAGTATTTT
13	TRBJ1-6	TRBD1	once	TRBV29-1	CSVQGQGSSSLHF	TGCAGCGTTCAGGGACAGGGTTCTTCTTCCCTCCACTTT
20	TRBJ2-7	TRBD2	NA	TRBV6-2/TRBV6-3	CASSRHRLAGGIVRRYEQYF	TGTGCCAGCAGCCGGCATCGACTAGCGGGGGGAATAGTAAGGAGGTACGAGCAGTACTTC
12	TRBJ1-4	NA	NA	TRBV20-1	CSASDNEEKLFF	TGCAGTGCTAGTGACAACGAGGAAAAACTGTTTTTT
16	TRBJ1-6	TRBD1	NA	TRBV27	CASSLGAGGSNSPLHF	TGTGCCAGCAGTTTAGGGGCAGGGGGAAGTAATTCACCCCTCCACTTT
15	TRBJ1-4	TRBD1	NA	TRBV7-9	CASSLGQGGREKLFF	TGTGCCAGCAGCTTAGGACAGGGTGGCCGGGAAAAACTGTTTTTT
13	TRBJ1-3	NA	NA	TRBV7-2	CASSLKGRNTIYF	TGTGCCAGCAGCTTAAAGGGTCGAAACACCATATATTTT
15	TRBJ2-7	NA	NA	TRBV10-3	CAISVAKGETYEQYF	TGTGCCATCAGTGTGGCGAAGGGAGAAACGTACGAGCAGTACTTC
18	TRBJ1-1	NA	NA	TRBV10-3	CAIREFIQAVGLNTEAFF	TGTGCCATCAGAGAGTTTATACAGGCTGTGGGGCTGAACACTGAAGCTTTCTTT
13	TRBJ1-5	TRBD1	NA	TRBV19	CASHNDRDQPQHF	TGTGCCAGCCACAATGACAGGGATCAGCCCCAGCATTTT
15	TRBJ1-4	NA	NA	TRBV9	CASSVAGGPNEKLFF	TGTGCCAGCAGCGTAGCTGGGGGACCTAATGAAAAACTGTTTTTT
16	TRBJ2-1	TRBD1	NA	TRBV7-9	CASSFSGTGVMNEQFF	TGTGCCAGCAGCTTCTCCGGGACAGGGGTTATGAATGAGCAGTTCTTC
16	TRBJ2-3	TRBD2	once	TRBV5-1	CASSPSSGGAIDTQYF	TGCGCCAGCAGCCCATCTAGCGGGGGGGCGATAGATACGCAGTATTTT
13	TRBJ2-7	NA	NA	TRBV3-1/TRBV3-2	CASRYGGGYEQYF	TGTGCCAGCAGATACGGTGGGGGCTACGAGCAGTACTTC
17	TRBJ1-3	TRBD1	NA	TRBV7-9	CASSLRTGGFSGNTIYF	TGTGCCAGCAGCCTAAGGACAGGGGGCTTCTCTGGAAACACCATATATTTT
14	TRBJ1-5	NA	NA	TRBV4-3	CASSVRQGNQPQHF	TGCGCCAGCAGCGTACGGCAGGGCAATCAGCCCCAGCATTTT
14	TRBJ1-2	NA	NA	TRBV5-1	CASSLVGQNYGYTF	TGCGCCAGCAGCTTGGTCGGACAAAACTATGGCTACACCTTC
11	TRBJ2-3	NA	once	TRBV25-1	CAANVGDTQYF	TGTGCCGCCAATGTCGGAGATACGCAGTATTTT
11	TRBJ1-3	NA	NA	TRBV20-1	CSAPLGDTIYF	TGCAGTGCCCCTTTAGGGGACACCATATATTTT
16	TRBJ2-2	NA	NA	TRBV10-3	CAISETLDINTGELFF	TGTGCCATCAGTGAAACCCTGGACATTAACACCGGGGAGCTGTTTTTT
13	TRBJ2-7	NA	NA	TRBV10-2	CATGGQFPYEQYF	TGCGCCACAGGAGGGCAGTTTCCCTACGAGCAGTACTTC
15	TRBJ1-6	NA	NA	TRBV28	CASSVGPSGDSPLHF	TGTGCCAGCTCCGTTGGACCCAGTGGGGATTCACCCCTCCACTTT
12	TRBJ1-4	NA	NA	TRBV6-1	CASKTLGEKLFF	TGTGCCAGCAAGACCCTGGGGGAAAAACTGTTTTTT
15	TRBJ2-1	NA	NA	TRBV18	CASSPSQGGGNEQFF	TGTGCCAGCTCACCGTCTCAGGGAGGGGGTAATGAGCAGTTCTTC
14	TRBJ1-2	NA	few	TRBV28	CASSPPVRGLGYTF	TGTGCCAGCAGCCCCCCAGTGAGAGGGTTGGGCTACACCTTC
17	TRBJ2-1	TRBD2	NA	TRBV7-3	CASSLIWGSGGSDEQFF	TGTGCCAGCAGCTTAATATGGGGAAGCGGGGGTTCAGATGAGCAGTTCTTC
16	TRBJ2-7	TRBD1	NA	TRBV4-1	CASSHTPGQGAYEQYF	TGCGCCAGCAGCCATACACCGGGACAGGGGGCCTACGAGCAGTACTTC
15	TRBJ2-4	NA	NA	TRBV28	CASSLIGGAKNIQYF	TGTGCCAGCAGTTTAATCGGGGGAGCCAAAAACATTCAGTACTTC
15	TRBJ1-4	TRBD1	once	TRBV10-3	CAIRNGTGGWEKLFF	TGTGCCATCAGGAATGGGACAGGGGGCTGGGAAAAACTGTTTTTT
16	TRBJ1-6	NA	NA	TRBV15	CATSREVRGRASPLHF	TGTGCCACCAGCAGAGAAGTCCGCGGGCGGGCTTCACCCCTCCACTTT
13	TRBJ2-1	NA	NA	TRBV10-3	CAISQPGRPEQFF	TGTGCCATCAGCCAGCCGGGCCGACCAGAGCAGTTCTTC
15	TRBJ2-3	TRBD2	NA	TRBV5-1	CASSLSSGGMDTQYF	TGCGCCAGCAGCTTGTCTAGCGGGGGGATGGATACGCAGTATTTT
14	TRBJ1-2	NA	NA	TRBV3-1/TRBV3-2	CASGFQTYIYGYTF	TGTGCCAGCGGATTTCAGACTTATATATATGGCTACACCTTC
14	TRBJ1-5	NA	few	TRBV28	CASSSIQSNQPQHF	TGTGCCAGCAGTTCAATACAGAGCAATCAGCCCCAGCATTTT
14	TRBJ1-6	NA	NA	TRBV30	CAWSPGLSNSPLHF	TGTGCCTGGAGCCCGGGACTTTCAAATTCACCCCTCCACTTT
16	TRBJ1-3	NA	NA	TRBV18	CASSPSQAYSGNTIYF	TGTGCCAGCTCACCATCACAAGCCTACTCTGGAAACACCATATATTTT
18	TRBJ1-5	TRBD1	NA	TRBV4-1	CASSQGDRGLKGDQPQHF	TGCGCCAGCAGCCAAGGGGACAGGGGGCTCAAAGGGGATCAGCCCCAGCATTTT
12	TRBJ2-2	NA	few	TRBV7-6	CASSRGTGELFF	TGTGCCAGCAGCCGAGGAACCGGGGAGCTGTTTTTT
16	TRBJ1-1	TRBD1	few	TRBV19	CASSSGTGTTNTEAFF	TGTGCCAGTAGTTCCGGGACAGGGACGACGAACACTGAAGCTTTCTTT
13	TRBJ2-7	NA	NA	TRBV29-1	CSVEGQEGGEQYF	TGCAGCGTTGAAGGGCAGGAGGGCGGCGAGCAGTACTTC
11	TRBJ1-4	NA	NA	TRBV19	CASRKGEKLFF	TGTGCCAGTAGGAAGGGCGAAAAACTGTTTTTT
16	TRBJ2-7	TRBD1	NA	TRBV25-1	CASSEWSSDRSLEQYF	TGTGCCAGCAGTGAATGGTCCTCGGACAGGTCCCTCGAGCAGTACTTC
15	TRBJ1-1	TRBD1	NA	TRBV13	CASSRSRTGATEAFF	TGTGCCAGCAGTCGGAGTCGAACAGGGGCCACTGAAGCTTTCTTT
14	TRBJ1-2	NA	NA	TRBV19	CASSIGQHNYGYTF	TGTGCCAGTAGTATCGGCCAACATAACTATGGCTACACCTTC